What follows are 29 T cell receptor beta chains derived from one specimen sequenced in a study of T cell responses to AZD1222 COVID-19 vaccine. The repertoire was sequenced with immunoSEQ multiplex PCR; TCRdb's copy has only in-frame clones and lacks some. The table lists approximately 81,000 clones, about four fifths of them singletons. The source was peripheral blood, collected 28 days after the second AZD1222 dose. The receptors stem from an adult who received the AZD1222 COVID-19 vaccine.

This sequence joins TRBV6-5 and TRBJ2-7, with 12 bases fitting TRBD2. The CDR3 is 14 residues long. The germline CDR1 and CDR2 sequences are MNHEY and SVGAGI. V was clipped by 5 bases and J by 2 bases; unmatched bases: 1. The CDR3 DNA follows: TGTGCCAGCAGTCTAGCGGGAGGGCCCTACGAGCAGTACTTC. It codes for CASSLAGGPYEQYF.

The CDR3 DNA reads TGTGCCAGCTCTGGACAGGGGGCCTTTGGCTACACCTTC. It is translated as CASSGQGAFGYTF. The chain links TRBV6-5 to TRBJ1-2; the match to TRBD1 covers 11 bases. Germline lookup yields CDR1 MNHEY and CDR2 SVGAGI. The CDR3 is 13 residues long. J was trimmed by 7 bases and V by 8 bases; bases with no gene match: 6.

This clone was seen repeatedly, ten times or more. The chain employs TRBV6-5 and TRBJ1-6, with D uncertain. The CDR3 runs 14 residues. In germline, CDR1 is MNHEY, CDR2 SVGAGI. V was cut by 6 bases and J by 0 bases, with 6 bases left in between. The CDR3 coding sequence is TGTGCCAGCAGGAGGAGCTCCTATAATTCACCCCTCCACTTT. Translated, it gives CASRRSSYNSPLHF.

The chain employs TRBV14 and TRBJ1-4; 7 positions match TRBD1. Unmatched junction bases numbered 15, after V lost 4 bases and J lost 7 bases. The CDR3 is 17 amino acids. CDR1 and CDR2 (germline): SGHDN, FVKESK. CDR3 sequence reads: CASSPHRGTALGEKLFF. The CDR3 DNA reads TGTGCCAGCAGCCCACACAGGGGCACGGCTTTGGGTGAAAAACTGTTTTTT.

CDR3 sequence (DNA): TGTGCCTGGGGTGGTAGGGAAGAAGGTGGCTACACCTTC. Protein product: CAWGGREEGGYTF. The chain uses TRBV30 and TRBJ1-2; D is uncertain. The germline V and J ends were trimmed by 5 bases and 7 bases, with 17 bases remaining between them. CDR3 length: 13 amino acids. Germline V gene data show CDR1 as GTSNPN and CDR2 as SVGIG (reference sequence). Supplemented by reference TRBV30 and TRBJ1-2, the full variable domain reads SQTIHQWPATLVQPVGSPLSLECTVEGTSNPNLYWYRQAAGRGLQLLFYSVGIGQISSEVPQNLSASRPQDRQFILSSKKLLLSDSGFYLCAWGGREEGGYTFGSGTRLTVV.

This rearrangement joins TRBV5-1 to TRBJ2-7; D is unclear. The V gene lost 0 bases and the J gene lost 5 bases, with 12 bases spanning the gap. Germline assignment: CDR1 SGHRS and CDR2 YFSETQ. The CDR3 is made up of 14 amino acids. This chain's CDR3 is CASSLGSALDEQYF. The CDR3, as DNA: TGCGCCAGCAGCTTGGGAAGCGCCCTCGACGAGCAGTACTTC.

The chain links TRBV10-3 to TRBJ1-3; D unclear. V lost 6 bases, J lost 2 bases, and 11 bases lay in between. The CDR3 is 14 residues long. CDR1 ENHRY and CDR2 SYGVKD come from the germline V gene. The CDR3 here is CAISEAGPGNTIYF. The CDR3 DNA reads as TGTGCCATCAGCGAAGCCGGACCTGGAAACACCATATATTTT.

The chain couples TRBV28 to TRBJ1-2; D uncertain. Germline V gives CDR1 MDHEN, CDR2 SYDVKM. V lost 7 bases to trimming and J lost 9 bases, with 21 bases between them. The CDR3 is made up of 14 amino acids. As DNA, the CDR3 is TGTGCCAGCACCGAGGACCCGGTGGAGTGGCGCTACACCTTC. This translates into CASTEDPVEWRYTF.

CDR3 loop: CASSLAGTSGYEQYF. As DNA, the CDR3 is TGTGCCAGCAGCTTAGCGGGGACTAGCGGCTACGAGCAGTACTTC. This chain joins TRBV7-2 and TRBJ2-7; 11 nucleotides align to TRBD2. The CDR3 loop spans 15 amino acids. V gave up 0 bases and J gave up 3 bases; unmatched junction bases: 1. The germline V gene has CDR1 SGHTA and CDR2 FQGNSA.

V gene TRBV25-1 combines with J gene TRBJ2-7, with 7 positions matching TRBD1. CDR1 and CDR2 from the germline V gene are MGHDK and SYGVNS. The CDR3 consists of 15 residues. Trimming cost V 3 bases and J 6 bases; bases outside gene matches: 11. DNA of the CDR3: TGTGCCAGCAGTGATGACGACAGGGCTACTCGCGAGCAGTACTTC. It specifies CASSDDDRATREQYF.

This clone was counted between two and nine times. This chain connects TRBV28 to TRBJ1-2, with D perhaps TRBD1 (6 bases). Germline assignment: CDR1 MDHEN and CDR2 SYDVKM. The CDR3 covers 17 residues. The V and J ends lost 5 bases and 6 bases respectively, with 25 bases between them. CDR3 loop: CASSDHRWGPGGHGYTF. The CDR3 DNA follows: TGTGCCAGCAGTGACCACAGGTGGGGGCCCGGGGGTCATGGCTACACCTTC.

This clone is medium-sized in the sample. This chain uses TRBV5-6 with TRBJ2-2; 8 bases align to TRBD1. The CDR3 totals 14 residues. The ends lost 4 bases at V and 2 bases at J; junction bases unmatched: 1. The germline gives CDR1 SGHDT, CDR2 YYEEEE. In DNA form, the CDR3 reads TGTGCCAGCAGCCAGGGGGCAAACACCGGGGAGCTGTTTTTT. Its translation is CASSQGANTGELFF.

This chain joins TRBV29-1 and TRBJ1-5; D call uncertain. The CDR3 loop spans 13 amino acids. V lost 1 base to trimming and J lost 6 bases, with 10 bases between them. Germline CDR1 is SQVTM and CDR2 is ANQGSEA. CDR3 nucleotide sequence: TGCAGCGTTGAAGGAGAGATGGGTCAGCCCCAGCATTTT. Amino acid sequence: CSVEGEMGQPQHF.

The chain carries TRBV6-6 and TRBJ1-3, with 7 positions matching TRBD1. This CDR3 has 13 residues. The germline V gene has CDR1 MNHNY and CDR2 SVGAGI (reference sequence). V trimming: 11 bases; J trimming: 4 bases; junction bases outside the gene matches: 8. CDR3 amino acids: CAGGGGEGNTIYF. The CDR3 region has the DNA TGTGCCGGGGGAGGGGGCGAAGGAAACACCATATATTTT.

The J gene is TRBJ1-6, the V gene TRBV6-5; TRBD1 matches 10 bases. Germline loops: CDR1 MNHEY, CDR2 SVGAGI. Trimming at V came to 6 bases and at J to 9 bases, leaving 5 bases not matched to a gene. This CDR3 has 14 residues. Here the CDR3 DNA reads TGTGCCAGCAGCCAGGGACAGGGGTTTTCACCCCTCCACTTT. Its translation: CASSQGQGFSPLHF.

The chain couples TRBV7-2 to TRBJ2-5; D is possibly TRBD2 (7 bases). The germline CDR1 and CDR2 sequences are SGHTA and FQGNSA. Trimming pared 2 bases from V and 1 base from J, leaving 17 bases between. The CDR3 is 17 amino acids. In DNA, the CDR3 is TGTGCCAGCAGCTTATGGGGGCTAGCGGCGAGCCAAGAGACCCAGTACTTC. Protein sequence: CASSLWGLAASQETQYF.

The chain uses TRBV4-3 and TRBJ1-5; weak D call: TRBD1 (6 bases). This CDR3 is 18 amino acids long. Germline values: CDR1 LGHNA, CDR2 YSLEER. The V end lost 0 bases, the J end lost 1 base, and 16 bases lay between the germline ends. The CDR3 nucleotides read TGCGCCAGCAGCCAAGAGGCTCACGGGGGGCAGAGCAATCAGCCCCAGCATTTT. This encodes CASSQEAHGGQSNQPQHF.

The chain has TRBV7-2 and TRBJ1-1; 7 bases align to TRBD1. Germline trimming cut 7 bases from V and 4 bases from J; bases unmatched to any gene: 6. This CDR3 is 13 amino acids long. CDR1 and CDR2 from the germline V gene are SGHTA and FQGNSA. CDR3 sequence reads: CASTISGGTEAFF. CDR3 DNA: TGTGCCAGCACCATCTCAGGGGGCACTGAAGCTTTCTTT. Full variable domain (missing parts from reference TRBV7-2 and TRBJ1-1): GAGVSQSPSNKVTEKGKDVELRCDPISGHTALYWYRQSLGQGLEFLIYFQGNSAPDKSGLPSDRFSAERTGGSVSTLTIQRTQQEDSAVYLCASTISGGTEAFFGQGTRLTVV.

The chain joins TRBV6-6 to TRBJ1-3; 10 bases are shared with TRBD1. CDR1 and CDR2 (germline): MNHNY, SVGAGI (reference sequence). J gave up 6 bases and V 5 bases, and 13 bases lay outside the gene matches. The CDR3 sequence is 17 residues long. DNA for the CDR3: TGTGCCAGCAGTCGAACAGGGGGACAGGGGCAAAAAAACACCATATATTTT. Amino acids: CASSRTGGQGQKNTIYF.

The chain couples TRBV28 to TRBJ2-3; 15 nucleotides match TRBD2. The CDR3 runs 16 residues. Per germline, CDR1 MDHEN and CDR2 SYDVKM. V gave up 3 bases and J gave up 3 bases; unmatched junction bases: 1. The CDR3 bases are TGTGCCAGCAGTTTCGGGACTAGCGGGAGGACAGATACGCAGTATTTT. This sequence encodes CASSFGTSGRTDTQYF.

This chain connects TRBV11-2 to TRBJ2-2; D not resolved. The V and J ends lost 8 bases and 2 bases respectively, with 9 bases between them. The CDR3 extends over 13 amino acids. Germline V gene lookup returns CDR1 SGHAT and CDR2 FQNNGV. The CDR3 region has the DNA TGTGCCAGCGTAACCGGAAACACCGGGGAGCTGTTTTTT. Its protein is CASVTGNTGELFF.

The V and J genes are TRBV6-5 and TRBJ2-3, with D possibly matching TRBD2 (7 bases). This CDR3 has 15 amino acids. CDR1 is MNHEY, CDR2 SVGAGI, per germline. Trimming removed 6 bases at V and 0 bases at J, with 13 bases between. The chain's CDR3 is CASREGGESTDTQYF. The CDR3 DNA is TGTGCCAGCAGGGAGGGGGGGGAAAGCACAGATACGCAGTATTTT.

The count of this clone is one. V is TRBV5-4 and J is TRBJ1-6; TRBD1 agrees at 7 bases. Germline CDR1 and CDR2: SGHNT and YYREEE (reference sequence). The J segment lost 11 bases and the V segment lost 2 bases, leaving 4 bases of the junction unmatched. This CDR3 is built from 13 residues. The CDR3 coding sequence is TGTGCCAGCAGCTTCAGGGGGAGGCCACCCCTCCACTTT. Translation gives CASSFRGRPPLHF.

The genes are TRBV27 and TRBJ1-1; no definite D call. With 8 bases removed from V and 7 bases from J, the gap between germline ends came to 17 bases. This CDR3 comprises 13 residues. Germline assignment: CDR1 MNHEY and CDR2 SMNVEV (reference sequence). CDR3 protein: CASAPRSDGEAFF. The CDR3 DNA reads TGTGCCAGCGCTCCTCGGTCCGACGGTGAAGCTTTCTTT.

This clone was detected only once. The CDR3 sequence: CASSQGLAGGPDEQFF. DNA of the CDR3: TGCGCCAGCAGCCAGGGACTAGCGGGAGGGCCTGATGAGCAGTTCTTC. The rearrangement links TRBV4-3 to TRBJ2-1; 16 bases agree with TRBD2. V was clipped by 3 bases and J by 8 bases; unmatched bases: 4. CDR1 is LGHNA, CDR2 YSLEER, per germline. This CDR3 is 16 amino acids long.

This rearrangement joins TRBV7-8 to TRBJ2-1, with D possibly TRBD2 on 5 matching bases. Between the trimmed V and J ends, which lost 0 bases and 0 bases, there was a span of 9 bases. CDR3 length equals 16 residues. Germline values: CDR1 SGHVS, CDR2 FQNEAQ. The CDR3 DNA is TGTGCCAGCAGCTTAGCGAGGGCGAGCTCCTACAATGAGCAGTTCTTC. This translates into CASSLARASSYNEQFF.

The genes are TRBV7-9 and TRBJ1-2; 11 bases match TRBD1. Germline CDR1 reads SEHNR; CDR2 reads FQNEAQ (reference sequence). Trimming removed 6 bases from V and 9 bases from J; junction bases left unmatched: 6. This CDR3 is 13 amino acids long. The DNA of the CDR3 is TGTGCCAGCAGAGGACAGGGGGCTAGCAGCTACACCTTC. It yields the protein CASRGQGASSYTF.

The chain carries TRBV9 and TRBJ1-1, with D possibly being TRBD1 (5 bases). CDR1 and CDR2 (germline): SGDLS, YYNGEE. Trimming shortened V by 0 bases and J by 3 bases, and 6 bases separated the two germline ends. This CDR3 is 13 amino acids long. CDR3 in DNA: TGTGCCAGCAGCGTAGGGGGCGACACTGAAGCTTTCTTT. Its translation is CASSVGGDTEAFF. The entire variable domain, with the rest obtained from reference TRBV9 and TRBJ1-1, is as follows: DSGVTQTPKHLITATGQRVTLRCSPRSGDLSVYWYQQSLDQGLQFLIQYYNGEERAKGNILERFSAQQFPDLHSELNLSSLELGDSALYFCASSVGGDTEAFFGQGTRLTVV.

The chain links TRBV7-3 to TRBJ2-3; 9 nucleotides line up with TRBD2. V gave up 5 bases and J gave up 2 bases; unmatched junction bases: 2. Germline V gene sequence: CDR1 SGHTA, CDR2 FQGTGA. This CDR3 comprises 14 residues. This CDR3 is CASSLAGPTDTQYF. In nucleotides, the CDR3 is TGTGCCAGCAGCCTAGCGGGGCCCACAGATACGCAGTATTTT. The full variable domain, in which reference TRBV7-3 and TRBJ2-3 provide the parts outside the CDR3, is GAGVSQTPSNKVTEKGKYVELRCDPISGHTALYWYRQSLGQGPEFLIYFQGTGAADDSGLPNDRFFAVRPEGSVSTLKIQRTERGDSAVYLCASSLAGPTDTQYFGPGTRLTVL.